This T cell receptor beta chain was recovered during a study of cytomegalovirus exposure and HLA in healthy donors. Study background: Around 77 million unique TCRs from HLA-typed donors made up an early data release.

The PCR contained 60 Vbeta and 13 Jbeta primers. TCRdb keeps only in-frame clones here, not all; method: immunoSEQ multiplex PCR. The repertoire holds approximately 150,000 clones, with approximately 70% as singletons. Germline V gene sequence: CDR1 SGHVS, CDR2 FQNEAQ. V lost 5 bases to trimming and J lost 7 bases; unmatched junction nucleotides: 11. The CDR3 contains 16 residues. V and J are TRBV7-8 and TRBJ1-2; 12 bases map to TRBD1. Input material: PBMCs. This TCR was sampled from a man aged 18-30 years in good health and CMV-seropositive. The CDR3 sequence: CASSDTGTGGEGGYTF. CDR3 coding DNA: TGTGCCAGCAGCGACACCGGGACAGGGGGCGAAGGTGGCTACACCTTC.